Listed below are T cell receptor beta chains from one sample, sequenced in a study of radiotherapy plus CTLA-4 blockade in lung cancer. Using immunoSEQ multiplex PCR, the repertoire was profiled, and TCRdb retains in-frame clones only, with some absent. The sample includes tens of thousands of clones, 70% to 85% of them seen just once. Sequencing was performed on peripheral blood, taken from a patient treated with radiotherapy plus ipilimumab. These receptors came from a human donor with non-small cell lung cancer who had a partial response to radiotherapy plus ipilimumab. The CDR3 runs from the conserved cysteine through the conserved F or W. Fields, in order: CDR3 length, clone size, J gene, D gene, V gene, CDR3 DNA, CDR3 protein. A D gene is named only where the DNA matches it firmly. Some rows mark clone size as missing; the rest say once, few, many or name a class of expanded clone.

15 NA TRBJ1-1 NA TRBV19 TGTGCCAGTAGCCTCCGGCGGGGCCTGAACACTGAAGCTTTCTTT CASSLRRGLNTEAFF
14 NA TRBJ1-6 TRBD1 TRBV27 TGTGCCAGCAGTATCGGACAGGGGAATTCACCCCTCCACTTT CASSIGQGNSPLHF
17 few TRBJ2-7 TRBD2 TRBV18 TGTGCCAGCTCACCACCGCAGGGCTGGGGGGGTTCCTACGAGCAGTACTTC CASSPPQGWGGSYEQYF
12 NA TRBJ2-7 TRBD1 TRBV11-2 TGTGCCAGCAGCGCGACAGGGGACGAGCAGTACTTC CASSATGDEQYF
15 once TRBJ2-1 NA TRBV4-3 TGCGCCAGCAGCTCAACCGGCAGGGCAGCAGATGAGCAGTTCTTC CASSSTGRAADEQFF
15 NA TRBJ2-2 TRBD2 TRBV5-4 TGTGCCAGCAGCTTTGTCCATAGCGGGCCCGGGGAGCTGTTTTTT CASSFVHSGPGELFF
16 NA TRBJ2-5 TRBD2 TRBV5-1 TGCGCCAGCAGCTTGGTGTTGCGGGGGGCAAAAGAGACCCAGTACTTC CASSLVLRGAKETQYF
17 NA TRBJ2-7 NA TRBV7-5 TGTGTCAGAAGCTTAGCTAAGATCAGGGGCTGTGTTTCCGAGCAGTACTTC CVRSLAKIRGCVSEQYF
16 few TRBJ2-5 NA TRBV7-9 TGTGCCAGCAGCTTACTCGGTACGGGTTCCCAAGAGACCCAGTACTTC CASSLLGTGSQETQYF
18 NA TRBJ2-5 TRBD2 TRBV9 TGTGCCAGCAGCGTAGCTCCACGGGGGGGCTTGGGGCAAGAGACCCAGTACTTC CASSVAPRGGLGQETQYF
13 NA TRBJ1-2 NA TRBV30 TGTGCCTGGAAGGGGGGGAGAGGCTATGGCTACACCTTC CAWKGGRGYGYTF
13 NA TRBJ2-5 NA TRBV7-2 TGTGCCAGCAGCTTAAGGAGGGGTGAGACCCAGTACTTC CASSLRRGETQYF
11 NA TRBJ2-5 NA TRBV2 TGTGCCAGCTGGGGGAGGGAGACCCAGTACTTC CASWGRETQYF
13 NA TRBJ2-3 NA TRBV9 TGTGCCAGCAGCGTAGGAGGCACAGATACGCAGTATTTT CASSVGGTDTQYF
15 few TRBJ1-3 NA TRBV6-5 TGTGCCAGCAGTTACTCGCCAGGGGCGGGAAACACCATATATTTT CASSYSPGAGNTIYF
16 NA TRBJ2-7 TRBD2 TRBV4-1 TGTGCCAGCAGCCAAGATACGGGGGGGGCTTCCTACGAGCAGTACTTC CASSQDTGGASYEQYF
14 NA TRBJ2-3 TRBD1 TRBV7-7 TGTGCCAGCAGCTTAGGACAGGGGGCAGATACGCAGTATTTT CASSLGQGADTQYF
14 NA TRBJ2-3 NA TRBV9 TGTGCCAGCAGCGAGAACGGGGGGCAGGATACGCAGTATTTT CASSENGGQDTQYF
13 NA TRBJ1-2 NA TRBV28 TGTGCCAGCCATCCGGGATACCACTATGGCTACACCTTC CASHPGYHYGYTF
16 NA TRBJ1-1 TRBD1 TRBV6-5 TGTGCCAGCAGTTACGTGACAGGGGCCGCCGGGACTGAAGCTTTCTTT CASSYVTGAAGTEAFF
13 NA TRBJ1-1 TRBD1 TRBV29-1 TGCAGCGCTGGACAGGGAAGGAACACTGAAGCTTTCTTT CSAGQGRNTEAFF
15 NA TRBJ2-5 NA TRBV4-3 TGCGCCAGCAGCCAAGATGGACAGTCCCAAGAGACCCAGTACTTC CASSQDGQSQETQYF
14 few TRBJ2-1 NA TRBV29-1 TGCAGCGTTGTGACAGGAACCTTTTACAATGAGCAGTTCTTC CSVVTGTFYNEQFF
15 once TRBJ2-7 TRBD1 TRBV4-3 TGCGCCAGCAGCCAATTGGGACAGCCCTCCTACGAGCAGTACTTC CASSQLGQPSYEQYF
14 NA TRBJ1-2 NA TRBV19 TGTGCCAGTAGCCGTTTTGAGGGTAACTATGGCTACACCTTC CASSRFEGNYGYTF
14 few TRBJ2-5 TRBD2 TRBV27 TGTGCCAGCAGGACGACTAGCCCACAAGAGACCCAGTACTTC CASRTTSPQETQYF
16 NA TRBJ2-7 TRBD2 TRBV9 TGTGCCAGCAGCCCCCGGGGAGGGATTAGACCCTACGAGCAGTACTTC CASSPRGGIRPYEQYF
13 NA TRBJ1-2 NA TRBV7-9 TGTGCCAGCAGCTTAGAGGGGAACTATGGCTACACCTTC CASSLEGNYGYTF
12 NA TRBJ2-1 NA TRBV2 TGTGCCAGCAGGACAGGTGAGATCGAGCAGTTCTTC CASRTGEIEQFF
15 NA TRBJ2-7 TRBD1 TRBV19 TGTGCCAGTAGTATAGGTGGGACAGGGACCTACGAGCAGTACTTC CASSIGGTGTYEQYF
16 few TRBJ2-1 TRBD1 TRBV5-1 TGCGCCAGCAGCTTGGCTGGGACAGGGTCCTACAATGAGCAGTTCTTC CASSLAGTGSYNEQFF
15 NA TRBJ2-1 TRBD2 TRBV7-2 TGTGCCAGCAGCTTAAGTGGCGGGGGTTACAATGAGCAGTTCTTC CASSLSGGGYNEQFF
13 NA TRBJ1-1 NA TRBV6-5 TGTGCCAGCAGGATACAGGAGAACACTGAAGCTTTCTTT CASRIQENTEAFF
15 NA TRBJ2-7 TRBD1 TRBV27 TGTGCCAGCAGTCCCGGACAGGGGAGTCTCTACGAGCAGTACTTC CASSPGQGSLYEQYF
15 few TRBJ2-1 TRBD2 TRBV6-1 TGTGCCAGCAGTGAGTCCGGGGGGGCGGGTAATGAGCAGTTCTTC CASSESGGAGNEQFF
14 NA TRBJ2-7 TRBD2 TRBV5-6 TGTGCCAGCAGCTATCCGGGACTAGCCTACGAGCAGTACTTC CASSYPGLAYEQYF
16 NA TRBJ2-2 NA TRBV7-6 TGTGCCAGCAGCTTACCCCGGGACTTTCTCACCGGGGAGCTGTTTTTT CASSLPRDFLTGELFF
15 NA TRBJ2-2 TRBD2 TRBV29-1 TGCAGCGTTACTAGAAGCGGGGGATATACCGGGGAGCTGTTTTTT CSVTRSGGYTGELFF
14 NA TRBJ2-3 NA TRBV27 TGTGCCAGCAGTTTAAATGGGGCGGCAGATACGCAGTATTTT CASSLNGAADTQYF
15 NA TRBJ2-5 TRBD2 TRBV6-6 TGTGCCAGCAGGCGACTAGCGGGGGGCAGAGAGACCCAGTACTTC CASRRLAGGRETQYF
13 NA TRBJ2-7 NA TRBV5-1 TGCGCCAGCAGCTTGAAGGCTAGCATCGAGCAGTACTTC CASSLKASIEQYF
17 NA TRBJ2-2 TRBD1 TRBV9 TGTGCCAGCAGCGTAGCAAAGGGACAGAAGAGCACCGGGGAGCTGTTTTTT CASSVAKGQKSTGELFF
14 NA TRBJ2-3 NA TRBV5-1 TGCGCCAGCAGCCCCGGCGGGGGCGGCGATACGCAGTATTTT CASSPGGGGDTQYF
15 few TRBJ1-1 NA TRBV5-1 TGCGCCAGCAGCTTGGAGCGAATTCCGAACACTGAAGCTTTCTTT CASSLERIPNTEAFF
13 few TRBJ2-7 NA TRBV27 TGTGCCAGCAGTTTACAGGGCATCCACGAGCAGTACTTC CASSLQGIHEQYF
13 few TRBJ1-1 NA TRBV30 TGTGCCTGGAGTCCGCCGAGGAACACTGAAGCTTTCTTT CAWSPPRNTEAFF
13 NA TRBJ2-6 NA TRBV28 TGTGCCAGCAGTTTTCGGACAGCCAACGTCCTGACTTTC CASSFRTANVLTF
13 NA TRBJ2-1 TRBD2 TRBV6-5 TGTGCCAGCAGACTAGGACTAGCGGGGGAGCAGTTCTTC CASRLGLAGEQFF
13 NA TRBJ2-7 TRBD1 TRBV28 TGTGCCAGCGCGGGACAGGGCCGTCGGGAGCAGTACTTC CASAGQGRREQYF
15 NA TRBJ1-1 NA TRBV27 TGTGCCAGCAGTCCACGGGATGGAGGTTTCGCTACGGCTTTCTTT CASSPRDGGFATAFF
15 NA TRBJ2-6 NA TRBV9 TGTGCCAGCAGCGTTTCGACACTTGGGGCCAACGTCCTGACTTTC CASSVSTLGANVLTF
16 NA TRBJ2-5 TRBD2 TRBV5-4 TGTGCCAGCAGCAAGACTAGCGGGGGGGCCCTGGAGACCCAGTACTTC CASSKTSGGALETQYF
15 NA TRBJ2-1 TRBD1 TRBV30 TGTGCCTGGAGTCAGGGACAGGGAAAATTCAATGAGCAGTTCTTC CAWSQGQGKFNEQFF
14 NA TRBJ1-1 NA TRBV9 TGTGCCAGCAGCGTAGCCGGTGGGGGGACTGAAGCTTTCTTT CASSVAGGGTEAFF